This T cell receptor beta chain originates from a study of shared clonotypes between healthy human individuals. Study at large: Aged 18 to 49, the donors were a couple of women and a few men. Study observations and caveats: Generally, naive subsets (rather than memory subsets) showed larger estimated richness. The sharing of 5% to 5.5% of naive CD4 clonotypes was seen across a handful of donors.

Turning to this clone: Its target is not known.

Genomic DNA belonging to each subset was distributed in equal measure over several immunoSEQ plates. TCRdb's table, derived via immunoSEQ multiplex PCR, lists solely in-frame clones and lacks some. The profile shows around 2.5 million clones, 90% to 95% of them singletons. This CDR3 contains 18 residues. With V trimmed by 0 bases and J by 1 base, 4 bases remained unmatched. Germline CDR1 ENHRY, CDR2 SYGVKD. This chain uses TRBV10-3 with TRBJ2-3, with TRBD2 identical over 13 bases. This TCR derives from a man younger than 35 in good health. Some clones in this sample may be carry-over from other donors' samples. Sequenced material: naive CD4+ T cells from PBMCs. The subset here: CD45RA+ positively selected. The CDR3 DNA reads TGTGCCATCAGTGAGTCCACTAGCGGGAGGGCCGGCACAGATACGCAGTATTTT. Residues: CAISESTSGRAGTDTQYF.